This is a list of T cell receptor beta chains from one sample in a study of CD8 T cells in ankylosing spondylitis. MiXCR, run by TCRdb on the 5' RACE reads, gives a single entry per CDR3 protein. The profile shows 450,000 to 550,000 distinct CDR3 sequences, about 5.7% of them singletons. Sequences were obtained from blood, either unsorted or a sorted T cell fraction (not recorded which). All receptors derive from a male donor with ankylosing spondylitis. CDR3s include the opening cysteine and the closing phenylalanine or tryptophan. Fields, in order: J gene, clone size, V gene, D gene, CDR3 DNA, CDR3 protein. A D gene is named only where the DNA matches it firmly. Clone sizes are given selectively: once, few, many, or a class where the clone is expanded.

J gene: TRBJ2-1; clone size: many; V gene: TRBV7-2; D gene: .; CDR3 DNA: TGTGCCAGCAGCTTAGCGCTAATTTGGCACGACCCCTCGATAGATGAGCAGTTCTTC; CDR3 protein: CASSLALIWHDPSIDEQFF
J gene: TRBJ1-3; clone size: many; V gene: TRBV4-2; D gene: .; CDR3 DNA: TGTGCCAGCAGCCAAGTTGGCAGGGCCTCTGGAAACACCATATATTTT; CDR3 protein: CASSQVGRASGNTIYF
J gene: TRBJ1-1; clone size: many; V gene: TRBV5-1; D gene: .; CDR3 DNA: TGCGCCAGCAGCCTGGCGGGACTCCGTGGAGAAGCTTTCTTT; CDR3 protein: CASSLAGLRGEAFF
J gene: TRBJ1-1; clone size: .; V gene: TRBV28; D gene: .; CDR3 DNA: TGTGCCAGCAGACGGATAGGGAACACTGAAGCTTTCTTT; CDR3 protein: CASRRIGNTEAFF
J gene: TRBJ2-7; clone size: many; V gene: TRBV7-2; D gene: TRBD1; CDR3 DNA: TGTGCCAGCACAGTAGGGGGCTTCTACGAGCAGTACTTC; CDR3 protein: CASTVGGFYEQYF
J gene: TRBJ1-3; clone size: many; V gene: TRBV7-9; D gene: .; CDR3 DNA: TGTGCCAGCAGCCAAACCAGCGGACGGACCTCTGGAAACACCATATATTTT; CDR3 protein: CASSQTSGRTSGNTIYF
J gene: TRBJ1-1; clone size: many; V gene: TRBV9; D gene: .; CDR3 DNA: TGTGCCAGCAGCGTAGACAGGACGAACACTGAAGCTTTCTTT; CDR3 protein: CASSVDRTNTEAFF
J gene: TRBJ2-5; clone size: .; V gene: TRBV12-3/TRBV12-4; D gene: TRBD2; CDR3 DNA: TGTGCCAGCAGACAACGGACTAGCGTACCCCAAGAGACCCAGTACTTC; CDR3 protein: CASRQRTSVPQETQYF
J gene: TRBJ2-2; clone size: many; V gene: TRBV24-1; D gene: .; CDR3 DNA: TGTGCCACCAGTGATTCTACAGACACCGGGGAGCTGTTTTTT; CDR3 protein: CATSDSTDTGELFF
J gene: TRBJ1-6; clone size: many; V gene: TRBV18; D gene: .; CDR3 DNA: TGTGCCAGCTCACCAGGGACATGGGAGACGTCACCCCTCCACTTT; CDR3 protein: CASSPGTWETSPLHF
J gene: TRBJ2-7; clone size: .; V gene: TRBV7-6; D gene: TRBD1; CDR3 DNA: TGTGCCAGCAGCGGACAGGGACAGGAGCAGTACTTC; CDR3 protein: CASSGQGQEQYF
J gene: TRBJ2-7; clone size: many; V gene: TRBV5-1; D gene: .; CDR3 DNA: TGCGCCAGCAGCTTCCGTTTTACAGCCGACGAGCAGTACTTC; CDR3 protein: CASSFRFTADEQYF
J gene: TRBJ2-2; clone size: .; V gene: TRBV6-1; D gene: TRBD2; CDR3 DNA: TGTGCCAGCAATATCGGTAGGCTAGCGGGGGCACCGTCCACCGGGGAGCTGTTTTTT; CDR3 protein: CASNIGRLAGAPSTGELFF
J gene: TRBJ2-7; clone size: few; V gene: TRBV7-7; D gene: .; CDR3 DNA: TGTGCCAGCAGCTTAGATCGACCGAGAGGGGAAGGGGAGGACAGCAAGAGCTCCTACGAGCAGTACTTC; CDR3 protein: CASSLDRPRGEGEDSKSSYEQYF
J gene: TRBJ2-1; clone size: many; V gene: TRBV7-3; D gene: TRBD2; CDR3 DNA: TGTGCCAGCAGCCCGGGGGGGGAGGCCTACAATGAGCAGTTCTTC; CDR3 protein: CASSPGGEAYNEQFF
J gene: TRBJ2-1; clone size: many; V gene: TRBV6-5; D gene: .; CDR3 DNA: TGTGCCAGCAGTTACAGGGTAGTAACCTACAATGAGCAGTTCTTC; CDR3 protein: CASSYRVVTYNEQFF
J gene: TRBJ1-3; clone size: many; V gene: TRBV12-3/TRBV12-4; D gene: .; CDR3 DNA: TGTGCCAGCACATTTGACTGGGGAACTGGAAACACCATATATTTT; CDR3 protein: CASTFDWGTGNTIYF
J gene: TRBJ1-3; clone size: many; V gene: TRBV10-3; D gene: .; CDR3 DNA: TGTGCCATCAGACTGGCCTCTGGAAACACCATATATTTT; CDR3 protein: CAIRLASGNTIYF
J gene: TRBJ1-5; clone size: many; V gene: TRBV6-2/TRBV6-3; D gene: .; CDR3 DNA: TGTGCCAGCAGTGCGGGTCTCAATCAGCCCCAGCATTTT; CDR3 protein: CASSAGLNQPQHF
J gene: TRBJ1-3; clone size: many; V gene: TRBV28; D gene: .; CDR3 DNA: TGTGCCAGCAGTTTGGCAGGAACGAACACCATATATTTT; CDR3 protein: CASSLAGTNTIYF
J gene: TRBJ2-1; clone size: few; V gene: TRBV3-1; D gene: .; CDR3 DNA: TGTGCCAGCAGCCGTTCTTGGGGGGACAATGAGCAGTTCTTC; CDR3 protein: CASSRSWGDNEQFF
J gene: TRBJ2-7; clone size: many; V gene: TRBV7-6; D gene: .; CDR3 DNA: TGTGCCAGCAGCTTAGTTCAGGGATCCTACGAGCAGTACTTC; CDR3 protein: CASSLVQGSYEQYF
J gene: TRBJ1-2; clone size: many; V gene: TRBV5-1; D gene: .; CDR3 DNA: TGCGCCAGCAGCTTGGAGGGACAAATCCTCGATGGCTACACCTTC; CDR3 protein: CASSLEGQILDGYTF
J gene: TRBJ1-3; clone size: many; V gene: TRBV13; D gene: TRBD1; CDR3 DNA: TGTGCCAGCAGCCGTTGGGACAGAAGAAACACCATATATTTT; CDR3 protein: CASSRWDRRNTIYF
J gene: TRBJ2-1; clone size: many; V gene: TRBV2; D gene: TRBD2; CDR3 DNA: TGTGCCAGCAGTGAACTCGCGGGAGTTAATGAGCAGTTCTTC; CDR3 protein: CASSELAGVNEQFF
J gene: TRBJ2-5; clone size: many; V gene: TRBV9; D gene: .; CDR3 DNA: TGTGCCAGCAGCCCGTGGGGGACCTCCCAAGAGACCCAGTACTTC; CDR3 protein: CASSPWGTSQETQYF
J gene: TRBJ1-2; clone size: few; V gene: TRBV20-1; D gene: .; CDR3 DNA: TGCAGTGCTAGAATCAGTAAGGTCCCGGGGGGCTATGGCTACACCTTC; CDR3 protein: CSARISKVPGGYGYTF
J gene: TRBJ1-1; clone size: many; V gene: TRBV29-1; D gene: .; CDR3 DNA: TGCAGCGGGACAGTTATGAACACTGAAGCTTTCTTT; CDR3 protein: CSGTVMNTEAFF
J gene: TRBJ1-1; clone size: .; V gene: TRBV19; D gene: .; CDR3 DNA: TGTGCCAGTACCGATGGGACACCTAAGAACACTGAAGCTTTCTTT; CDR3 protein: CASTDGTPKNTEAFF
J gene: TRBJ2-2; clone size: many; V gene: TRBV10-3; D gene: TRBD2; CDR3 DNA: TGTGCCATCGAGTCTAGCGGGAGTGAAGGCGGGGAGCTGTTTTTT; CDR3 protein: CAIESSGSEGGELFF